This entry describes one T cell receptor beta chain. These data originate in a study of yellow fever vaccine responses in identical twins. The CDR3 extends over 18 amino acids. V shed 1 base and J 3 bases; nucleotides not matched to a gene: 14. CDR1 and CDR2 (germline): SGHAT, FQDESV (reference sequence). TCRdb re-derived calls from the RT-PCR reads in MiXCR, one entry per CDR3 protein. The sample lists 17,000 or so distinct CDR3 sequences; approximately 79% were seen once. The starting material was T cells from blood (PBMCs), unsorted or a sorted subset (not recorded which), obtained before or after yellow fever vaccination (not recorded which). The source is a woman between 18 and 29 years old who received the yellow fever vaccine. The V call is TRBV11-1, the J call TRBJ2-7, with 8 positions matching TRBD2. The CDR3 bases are TGTGCCAGCAGCTTAGTAGCGGGAAGTATGTCGGGAATCTACGAGCAGTACTTC. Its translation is CASSLVAGSMSGIYEQYF. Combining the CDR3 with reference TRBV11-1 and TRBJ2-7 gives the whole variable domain EAEVAQSPRYKITEKSQAVAFWCDPISGHATLYWYRQILGQGPELLVQFQDESVVDDSQLPKDRFSAERLKGVDSTLKIQPAELGDSAMYLCASSLVAGSMSGIYEQYFGPGTRLTVT.